The rows below give T cell receptor beta chains drawn from one sample of a study of T cells after posttransplantation cyclophosphamide. Repertoires were generated with immunoSEQ multiplex PCR, while TCRdb's copy carries only in-frame clones and drops some. Of approximately 18,000 clones detected, around four fifths appear once; the ten largest clones hold over 8%. Sequencing was done on a sample of memory CD4+ T cells sorted from blood. Source of these receptors: a man aged 30-40 years in good health and a related stem cell transplant donor. Each CDR3 is given with its conserved first and last residue. The order of the fields is D gene, clone size, V gene, J gene, CDR3 DNA, CDR3 protein. A D gene is named only where the DNA matches it firmly. A row's size may be missing; if present it is once, few, many or a size class.

D: NA
size: NA
V: TRBV2
J: TRBJ1-2
DNA: TGTGCCAGCAGTGTGAGAGGGGGCTATGGCTACACCTTC
CDR3: CASSVRGGYGYTF

D: NA
size: NA
V: TRBV7-2
J: TRBJ1-5
DNA: TGTGCCAGCAGCTTATCGACCGGAGGTGGTCAGCCCCAGCATTTT
CDR3: CASSLSTGGGQPQHF

D: NA
size: NA
V: TRBV5-6
J: TRBJ2-1
DNA: TGTGCCAGCAGCTTCCGCGGGACCTACAATGAGCAGTTCTTC
CDR3: CASSFRGTYNEQFF

D: NA
size: NA
V: TRBV5-1
J: TRBJ1-1
DNA: TGCGCCAGCAGCCCTCACGGGAGCACTGAAGCTTTCTTT
CDR3: CASSPHGSTEAFF

D: TRBD1
size: NA
V: TRBV28
J: TRBJ1-2
DNA: TGTGCCAGCAGTGCTCAGGGACAGGGATCTAGAGGCTACACCTTC
CDR3: CASSAQGQGSRGYTF

D: TRBD1
size: few
V: TRBV14
J: TRBJ2-7
DNA: TGTGCCAGCAGCCAATTGACAGGGGGAAGCGACGAGCAGTACTTC
CDR3: CASSQLTGGSDEQYF

D: NA
size: NA
V: TRBV6-1
J: TRBJ1-5
DNA: TGTGCCAGCAGATCACAGGCACTCCGAGGGCCCCAGCATTTT
CDR3: CASRSQALRGPQHF

D: NA
size: NA
V: TRBV11-2
J: TRBJ1-4
DNA: TGTGCCAGCAGCTTAGGTCGGGCAACTAATGAAAAACTGTTTTTT
CDR3: CASSLGRATNEKLFF

D: NA
size: once
V: TRBV11-2
J: TRBJ2-2
DNA: TGTGCCAGCAGCCCACGGGTAGCCGGGGAGCTGTTTTTT
CDR3: CASSPRVAGELFF

D: TRBD2
size: NA
V: TRBV6-4
J: TRBJ2-1
DNA: TGTGCCAGCAGTGAAAGCGGGGGAGAGGGTGAGCAGTTCTTC
CDR3: CASSESGGEGEQFF

D: NA
size: NA
V: TRBV7-2
J: TRBJ2-7
DNA: TGTGCCAGCAGCCTGACTGGACAGATCTCCTACGAGCAGTACTTC
CDR3: CASSLTGQISYEQYF

D: NA
size: NA
V: TRBV11-2
J: TRBJ1-4
DNA: TGTGCCAGCAGCTCCTGGGAGCGGGGAAGGGGTGAAAAACTGTTTTTT
CDR3: CASSSWERGRGEKLFF

D: NA
size: NA
V: TRBV25-1
J: TRBJ1-5
DNA: TGTGCCAGCAGCGGGACTGGCCATAATAGCAATCAGCCCCAGCATTTT
CDR3: CASSGTGHNSNQPQHF

D: TRBD1
size: NA
V: TRBV27
J: TRBJ1-4
DNA: TGTGCCACCGTCTCGGACAGGGGAAAACTGTTTTTT
CDR3: CATVSDRGKLFF

D: NA
size: NA
V: TRBV7-6
J: TRBJ1-1
DNA: TGTGCCAGCAGCTTAGAGACAGCCGCCACTGAAGCTTTCTTT
CDR3: CASSLETAATEAFF

D: NA
size: NA
V: TRBV29-1
J: TRBJ1-1
DNA: TGCAGCGTTGAAGCGTCAGGAGGAACTGAAGCTTTCTTT
CDR3: CSVEASGGTEAFF

D: NA
size: NA
V: TRBV29-1
J: TRBJ1-1
DNA: TGCAGCGTGTCAGATGCTTTCTTT
CDR3: CSVSDAFF

D: NA
size: NA
V: TRBV10-3
J: TRBJ1-6
DNA: TGTGCCATCAGTGAGTCGGCGGGACGGAATAATTCACCCCTCCACTTT
CDR3: CAISESAGRNNSPLHF

D: TRBD2
size: once
V: TRBV19
J: TRBJ2-7
DNA: TGTGCCAGTAGATCCCAGGCTAGCGGTAGCTCCTACGAGCAGTACTTC
CDR3: CASRSQASGSSYEQYF

D: TRBD2
size: NA
V: TRBV10-2
J: TRBJ2-7
DNA: TGCGCCAGCAGTGAGATTTCACTAGCGGGGACCCTTCCCTACGAGCAGTACTTC
CDR3: CASSEISLAGTLPYEQYF

D: TRBD1
size: NA
V: TRBV7-2
J: TRBJ1-4
DNA: TGTGCCAGCAGCCCAGGACAGGGGGCAACTAATGAAAAACTGTTTTTT
CDR3: CASSPGQGATNEKLFF

D: TRBD1
size: NA
V: TRBV4-2
J: TRBJ1-5
DNA: TGTGCCAGCAGCCCAGGGGGGCTCGATCAGCCCCAGCATTTT
CDR3: CASSPGGLDQPQHF

D: NA
size: NA
V: TRBV4-3
J: TRBJ2-1
DNA: TGCGCCAGCAGCCATCGTCCGGGACTCCAGTTCTTC
CDR3: CASSHRPGLQFF

D: NA
size: NA
V: TRBV18
J: TRBJ1-5
DNA: TGTGCCAGCTCACCGGCAGGGTCTGGCAATCAGCCCCAGCATTTT
CDR3: CASSPAGSGNQPQHF

D: TRBD2
size: NA
V: TRBV5-1
J: TRBJ2-5
DNA: TGCGCCAGCAGCGGCCGGGGGGGCGGGGAGACCCAGTACTTC
CDR3: CASSGRGGGETQYF

D: NA
size: NA
V: TRBV11-3
J: TRBJ2-7
DNA: TGTGCCAGCAGCCCTCGACCGGAGGGCCGCTACGAGCAGTACTTC
CDR3: CASSPRPEGRYEQYF

D: TRBD1
size: NA
V: TRBV6-5
J: TRBJ2-3
DNA: TGTGCCAGCAGTTACCGGAGGACAGGTTGGGCGCAGTATTTT
CDR3: CASSYRRTGWAQYF

D: TRBD1
size: NA
V: TRBV10-1
J: TRBJ2-4
DNA: TGCGCCAGCAGCCCAGGGGGTGTGGGCAAAAACATTCAGTACTTC
CDR3: CASSPGGVGKNIQYF

D: TRBD2
size: NA
V: TRBV11-2
J: TRBJ2-5
DNA: TGTGCCAGCAGCTTAGTTAGCGGGGGTGCGGAGACCCAGTACTTC
CDR3: CASSLVSGGAETQYF

D: NA
size: NA
V: TRBV7-2
J: TRBJ1-1
DNA: TGTGCCAGCAGCTTAGCGGGCGGGGCCAGGAACACTGAAGCTTTCTTT
CDR3: CASSLAGGARNTEAFF

D: TRBD2
size: NA
V: TRBV5-1
J: TRBJ2-3
DNA: TGCGCCAGCAGCTTGGCTGGCGGGGGATTCACAGATACGCAGTATTTT
CDR3: CASSLAGGGFTDTQYF

D: NA
size: NA
V: TRBV9
J: TRBJ2-3
DNA: TGTGCCAGCAGCGTGACATTGGCAGATACGCAGTATTTT
CDR3: CASSVTLADTQYF

D: TRBD2
size: NA
V: TRBV5-1
J: TRBJ2-1
DNA: TGCGCCAGCAGCTTGGTGGGGGGGGGATACAATGAGCAGTTCTTC
CDR3: CASSLVGGGYNEQFF

D: TRBD1
size: NA
V: TRBV5-1
J: TRBJ1-6
DNA: TGCGCCAGCAGCCCGCGGACAGGGCCCAATAATTCGCCCCTCCACTTT
CDR3: CASSPRTGPNNSPLHF

D: TRBD1
size: once
V: TRBV9
J: TRBJ1-2
DNA: TGTGCCAGCAGCGTAGGAGGGGGCCTCGTGGGGGGCTACACCTTC
CDR3: CASSVGGGLVGGYTF

D: NA
size: NA
V: TRBV6-6
J: TRBJ1-1
DNA: TGTGCCAGCAGCGCGCTTAACAGTAACACTGAAGCTTTCTTT
CDR3: CASSALNSNTEAFF

D: NA
size: NA
V: TRBV29-1
J: TRBJ1-5
DNA: TGCAGCGCTCAGGGGACCGCAAATCAGCCCCAGCATTTT
CDR3: CSAQGTANQPQHF

D: NA
size: NA
V: TRBV11-2
J: TRBJ2-5
DNA: TGTGCCAGCAGCTCCTACAGGGTCCGGGAGACCCAGTACTTC
CDR3: CASSSYRVRETQYF

D: NA
size: once
V: TRBV27
J: TRBJ2-3
DNA: TGTGCCAGCAGTTTCGGCAGGGTACACACAGATACGCAGTATTTT
CDR3: CASSFGRVHTDTQYF

D: TRBD2
size: NA
V: TRBV9
J: TRBJ2-3
DNA: TGTGCCAGCAGCGTGAGCGCCGGGACTAGCGGGGCCGGGCAAATAGATACGCAGTATTTT
CDR3: CASSVSAGTSGAGQIDTQYF

D: NA
size: once
V: TRBV7-8
J: TRBJ1-4
DNA: TGTGCCAGCAGCTTAGTGGGCTCGCCGTTAAAACTGTTTTTT
CDR3: CASSLVGSPLKLFF

D: NA
size: NA
V: TRBV9
J: TRBJ2-6
DNA: TGTGCCAGCAGCGTAGAGGTGGGCGGGGCCAACGTCCTGACTTTC
CDR3: CASSVEVGGANVLTF

D: TRBD2
size: NA
V: TRBV2
J: TRBJ2-3
DNA: TGTGCCAGCAGTCCTACTAGCGGGGGGGCCGATACGCAGTATTTT
CDR3: CASSPTSGGADTQYF

D: NA
size: NA
V: TRBV15
J: TRBJ1-5
DNA: TGTGCCACCAGCATCGACAATAGCAATCAGCCCCAGCATTTT
CDR3: CATSIDNSNQPQHF

D: TRBD1
size: NA
V: TRBV29-1
J: TRBJ1-1
DNA: TGCAGCGCCTGGACAGGGCCTGGGACTGAAGCTTTCTTT
CDR3: CSAWTGPGTEAFF

D: TRBD1
size: NA
V: TRBV5-4
J: TRBJ2-7
DNA: TGTGCCAGCAGCTCCCCAGGGGGCTACGAGCAGTACTTC
CDR3: CASSSPGGYEQYF

D: NA
size: NA
V: TRBV19
J: TRBJ2-7
DNA: TGTGCCAGTAGTCCCGAGCCTAAAACCCACGAGCAGTACTTC
CDR3: CASSPEPKTHEQYF